This T cell receptor beta chain was sequenced for a study of tumor and adjacent non-tumor tissue in lung cancer. The CDR3 contains 13 residues. CDR1 is MNHEY, CDR2 SVGAGI, per germline. The library came from three nested PCR rounds adapted from ARM-PCR protocols. TCRdb reanalysed the multiplex PCR reads using MiXCR and keeps one entry per CDR3 protein. The repertoire includes 45,000 to 65,000 distinct CDR3 sequences, roughly 69% of them detected once, and roughly a quarter sits in the top ten. RNA was extracted from bulk tissue without any cell sorting. This non-tumor lung sample came from over 3 cm beyond the tumor edge.

Sequencing was performed on distant non-tumor lung tissue. J is TRBJ1-1 and V is TRBV6-5, with 7 bases fitting TRBD1. The TCR sequence derives from a woman aged 60-75 years with non-small cell lung cancer. As DNA, the CDR3 is TGTACCAACAGTCGGGACAGCCCTAATGAAGCTTTCTTT. Amino acid sequence: CTNSRDSPNEAFF.